This is a list of T cell receptor beta chains from one sample in a study of blood T cell repertoires in COVID-19. Profiled with immunoSEQ multiplex PCR; TCRdb holds only in-frame clones, not every one. Here the sample spans some 160,000 clones, 83% being singletons. The sequenced sample consisted of peripheral blood. These receptors came from a woman aged 80 or over with acute or convalescent COVID-19. CDR3s include the opening cysteine and the closing phenylalanine or tryptophan. The order of the fields is clone size, D gene, J gene, V gene, CDR3 protein, CDR3 DNA. The D gene is left open where the match is weak. The listing skips clone size in some rows; elsewhere it reads once, few, many or a size class.

- | TRBD1 | TRBJ1-4 | TRBV7-9 | CASSPGTVVEKLFF | TGTGCCAGCAGCCCCGGGACAGTTGTTGAAAAACTGTTTTTT
- | - | TRBJ1-1 | TRBV10-3 | CAIRAPGGVNTEAFF | TGTGCCATCAGGGCCCCCGGGGGGGTGAACACTGAAGCTTTCTTT
- | - | TRBJ1-1 | TRBV2 | CASSDTGQQNTEAFF | TGTGCCAGCAGTGACACAGGACAGCAAAACACTGAAGCTTTCTTT
- | TRBD1 | TRBJ1-1 | TRBV19 | CASSATSGTGSEAFF | TGTGCCAGTAGTGCTACCTCCGGGACAGGGTCTGAAGCTTTCTTT
- | - | TRBJ1-1 | TRBV5-6 | CASSFGGLFVEAFF | TGTGCCAGCAGCTTCGGGGGATTATTCGTTGAAGCTTTCTTT
- | TRBD1 | TRBJ1-6 | TRBV6-2/TRBV6-3 | CASSRPDRFSPLHF | TGTGCCAGCAGTCGCCCGGACAGGTTCTCACCCCTCCACTTT
- | - | TRBJ2-1 | TRBV28 | CASSLFRYNEQFF | TGTGCCAGCAGTTTATTCCGGTACAATGAGCAGTTCTTC
- | TRBD1 | TRBJ1-1 | TRBV7-2 | CASSLRTGSEPNTEAFF | TGTGCCAGCAGCTTAAGGACAGGGTCGGAACCGAACACTGAAGCTTTCTTT
few | - | TRBJ2-7 | TRBV14 | CASSQGTFYEQYF | TGTGCCAGCAGCCAAGGGACTTTCTACGAGCAGTACTTC
- | TRBD1 | TRBJ1-5 | TRBV10-1 | CASSTGVDQPQHF | TGCGCCAGCAGTACAGGGGTCGATCAGCCCCAGCATTTT
- | - | TRBJ1-2 | TRBV10-3 | CAISAGLKDYGYTF | TGTGCCATCAGTGCAGGCTTGAAAGACTATGGCTACACCTTC
- | - | TRBJ1-2 | TRBV18 | CASSLSANYGYTF | TGTGCCAGCTCACTGTCTGCTAACTATGGCTACACCTTC
- | TRBD1 | TRBJ2-7 | TRBV12-3/TRBV12-4 | CASSLTGGQQYF | TGTGCCAGCAGTTTGACAGGGGGACAGCAGTACTTC
- | - | TRBJ1-4 | TRBV29-1 | CSVEDLRGNEKLFF | TGCAGCGTTGAAGATCTAAGGGGTAATGAAAAACTGTTTTTT
few | TRBD2 | TRBJ2-5 | TRBV7-9 | CASRVSGTQETQYF | TGTGCCAGCAGGGTTAGCGGGACCCAAGAGACCCAGTACTTC
- | - | TRBJ1-5 | TRBV19 | CASSPNTAQPQHF | TGTGCCAGTAGTCCGAACACCGCCCAGCCCCAGCATTTT
- | TRBD1 | TRBJ1-1 | TRBV6-1 | CASSAYRGTMNTEAFF | TGTGCCAGCAGTGCCTACAGGGGTACGATGAACACTGAAGCTTTCTTT
- | - | TRBJ2-1 | TRBV6-5 | CASRSSSYNEQFF | TGTGCCAGCAGATCTTCGTCCTACAATGAGCAGTTCTTC
- | - | TRBJ2-3 | TRBV7-2 | CASSLRQGAGDTQYF | TGTGCCAGCAGCTTAAGACAGGGAGCGGGAGATACGCAGTATTTT
- | - | TRBJ1-3 | TRBV30 | CAWSVGGATGNTIYF | TGTGCCTGGAGTGTTGGGGGGGCCACTGGAAACACCATATATTTT
- | TRBD2 | TRBJ2-1 | TRBV2 | CASRRSGIYNEQFF | TGTGCCAGCAGACGCAGCGGGATTTACAATGAGCAGTTCTTC
- | - | TRBJ1-1 | TRBV28 | CASSFPGLRLGAFF | TGTGCCAGCAGTTTCCCGGGACTCAGGCTCGGGGCTTTCTTT
- | TRBD2 | TRBJ2-2 | TRBV3-1/TRBV3-2 | CASSQVASGKSNTGELFF | TGTGCCAGCAGCCAAGTCGCTAGCGGGAAATCGAACACCGGGGAGCTGTTTTTT
- | - | TRBJ2-7 | TRBV5-1 | CASSLGPLGAYEQYF | TGCGCCAGCAGCTTGGGGCCGTTGGGCGCCTACGAGCAGTACTTC
- | TRBD1 | TRBJ1-2 | TRBV6-1 | CASSDPGGGYTF | TGTGCCAGCAGTGACCCAGGGGGCGGCTACACCTTC
- | - | TRBJ2-5 | TRBV3-1/TRBV3-2 | CASSQNYFERLHSETQYF | TGTGCCAGCAGCCAAAATTATTTCGAGCGGCTGCATTCGGAGACCCAGTACTTC
- | TRBD2 | TRBJ2-1 | TRBV27 | CASSPSTSGVNEQFF | TGTGCCAGCAGTCCATCGACTAGCGGGGTCAATGAGCAGTTCTTC
- | - | TRBJ2-3 | TRBV12-3/TRBV12-4 | CASRGEGDTQYF | TGTGCCAGCAGGGGCGAAGGAGATACGCAGTATTTT
- | - | TRBJ2-7 | TRBV6-6 | CASIIRPDSTYEQYF | TGTGCCAGCATAATAAGGCCGGACAGCACCTACGAGCAGTACTTC
- | TRBD1 | TRBJ1-5 | TRBV18 | CASSPDRGASSNQPQHF | TGTGCCAGCTCACCGGACAGGGGGGCATCAAGCAATCAGCCCCAGCATTTT
- | - | TRBJ2-7 | TRBV30 | CARRQGGEQYF | TGTGCCCGCCGGCAGGGTGGCGAGCAGTACTTC